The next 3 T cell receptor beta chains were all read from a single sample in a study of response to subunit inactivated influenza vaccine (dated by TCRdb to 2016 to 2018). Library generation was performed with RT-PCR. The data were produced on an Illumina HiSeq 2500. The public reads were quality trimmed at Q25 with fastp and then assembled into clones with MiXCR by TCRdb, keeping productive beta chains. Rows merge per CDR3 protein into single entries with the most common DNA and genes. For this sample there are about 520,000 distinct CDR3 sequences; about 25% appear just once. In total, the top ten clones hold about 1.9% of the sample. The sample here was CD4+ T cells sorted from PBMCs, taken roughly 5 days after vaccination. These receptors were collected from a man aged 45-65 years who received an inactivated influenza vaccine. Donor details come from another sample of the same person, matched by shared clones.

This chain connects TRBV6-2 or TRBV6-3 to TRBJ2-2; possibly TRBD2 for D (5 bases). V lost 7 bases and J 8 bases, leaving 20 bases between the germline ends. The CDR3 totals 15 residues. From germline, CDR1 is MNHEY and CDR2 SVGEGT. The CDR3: CASTATRTRAGELFF. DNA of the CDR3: TGTGCCAGCACCGCTACTAGGACCCGAGCTGGGGAGCTGTTTTTT.

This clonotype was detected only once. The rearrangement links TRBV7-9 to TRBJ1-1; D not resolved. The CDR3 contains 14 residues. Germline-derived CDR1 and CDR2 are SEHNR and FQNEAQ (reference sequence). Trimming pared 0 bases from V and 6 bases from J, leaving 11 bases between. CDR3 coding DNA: TGTGCCAGCAGCTTAGCTCCAAAGAGCCCTGAAGCTTTCTTT. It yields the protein CASSLAPKSPEAFF.

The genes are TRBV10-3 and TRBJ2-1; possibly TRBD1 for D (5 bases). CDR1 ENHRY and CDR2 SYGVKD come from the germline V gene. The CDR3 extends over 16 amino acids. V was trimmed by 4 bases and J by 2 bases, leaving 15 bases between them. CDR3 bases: TGTGCCATCAGTGTTCAGGCAGGGCCGACCTACAATGAGCAGTTCTTC. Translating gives CAISVQAGPTYNEQFF.